One and the same sample provided the 12 T cell receptor beta chains below, sequenced in a study of a mutant IDH1 vaccine in newly diagnosed glioma. These receptors are not linked to any known antigen. Data came from immunoSEQ multiplex PCR; TCRdb stores just in-frame clones and leaves some out. Altogether some 40,000 clones are present, about 75% being singletons, with the ten largest covering roughly 10%. Time point specified: week 47, end of study. Doses consisted of 300 ug of mutant IDH1 20-mer peptide each, paired with topical imiquimod. This sample comprised PBMCs, obtained from a glioma patient whose treatment included an IDH1 peptide vaccine. The receptors were sampled from a man in his forties with glioma.

On this clone: The junction differs from germline at one of its ends, possibly a read error. V and J are TRBV6-5 and TRBJ2-1; 9 nucleotides agree with TRBD2. CDR1 is MNHEY and CDR2 is SVGAGI in the germline V gene. The CDR3 has 13 residues. CDR3 nucleotides: TGTGCCAGCAGTTACAGGGGGGGACTAGCATCGGTCTTC. Translated, it gives CASSYRGGLASVF.

The chain couples TRBV28 to TRBJ1-2, with 9 bases lining up with TRBD1. The CDR3 is made up of 14 amino acids. With 6 bases clipped from V and 3 bases from J, the junction kept 5 bases outside the gene matches. Per the germline V gene, CDR1 is MDHEN and CDR2 is SYDVKM. The CDR3 region has the DNA TGTGCCAGCAGAAAAACAGGGGGCCACTATGGCTACACCTTC. Translated, it gives CASRKTGGHYGYTF.

The CDR3 DNA is TGCGCCAGCAGCGTGACTAGCGGGAGTGGCACAGATACGCAGTATTTT. Translated: CASSVTSGSGTDTQYF. The chain combines TRBV5-1 with TRBJ2-3, with 12 bases lining up with TRBD2. V shed 4 bases and J 1 base; nucleotides not matched to a gene: 4. The CDR3 has 16 amino acids. The germline V gene has CDR1 SGHRS and CDR2 YFSETQ.

Only a few counts were recorded for this clone. This chain uses TRBV6-6 with TRBJ1-2, with no clear D. With 6 bases removed from V and 8 bases from J, the gap between germline ends came to 10 bases. Germline V gene data show CDR1 as MNHNY and CDR2 as SVGAGI (reference sequence). The CDR3 length is 11 residues. DNA for the CDR3: TGTGCCAGCAGAGGTCCGGACGGCTACACCTTC. Its protein product is CASRGPDGYTF.

The chain has TRBV6-1 and TRBJ2-3, with a possible D match to TRBD2 (5 bases). From germline, CDR1 is MNHNS and CDR2 SASEGT. Deletions cut 6 bases from V and 0 bases from J, with 13 bases between. The CDR3 runs 15 residues. The DNA for the CDR3 is TGTGCCAGCAGATTCCGGGATCAAAGCACAGATACGCAGTATTTT. This gives the protein CASRFRDQSTDTQYF.

The chain recombines TRBV9 with TRBJ1-2; no reliable D call. The CDR3 has 13 amino acids. Germline assignment: CDR1 SGDLS and CDR2 YYNGEE. The V gene lost 0 bases and the J gene lost 8 bases, with 11 bases spanning the gap. In DNA, the CDR3 is TGTGCCAGCAGCGTAGAGGTGGCGGGCGGCTACACCTTC. It codes for CASSVEVAGGYTF.

The chain joins TRBV6-1 to TRBJ1-2; 9 nucleotides align to TRBD1. The ends lost 5 bases at V and 8 bases at J; junction bases unmatched: 3. This CDR3 is built from 12 residues. Germline V gene lookup returns CDR1 MNHNS and CDR2 SASEGT. CDR3 residues: CASSYGTGGYTF. In DNA, the CDR3 is TGTGCCAGCAGTTATGGGACAGGGGGCTACACCTTC.

In its sample, this clone is medium-sized. The chain employs TRBV13 and TRBJ2-7; D gene uncertain. Deletions cut 5 bases from V and 3 bases from J, with 11 bases between. Per germline, CDR1 PRHDT and CDR2 FYEKMQ (reference sequence). The CDR3 loop spans 13 amino acids. CDR3 amino acids: CASSLNLFYEQYF. CDR3 sequence (DNA): TGTGCCAGCAGCCTAAACCTCTTCTACGAGCAGTACTTC.

V and J are TRBV30 and TRBJ2-1; D is unclear. CDR3 length: 12 residues. V lost 2 bases and J lost 10, with 12 bases in between. CDR1 and CDR2 from the germline V gene are GTSNPN and SVGIG (reference sequence). The chain's CDR3 is CAWSPSRREQFF. The DNA of the CDR3 is TGTGCCTGGAGTCCCTCCCGGAGAGAGCAGTTCTTC.

V is TRBV11-2 and J is TRBJ2-7, with D perhaps matching TRBD1 (6 bases). There are 12 residues in the CDR3. Germline CDR1 reads SGHAT; CDR2 reads FQNNGV. V lost 2 bases to trimming and J lost 6 bases, with 8 bases between them. The chain's CDR3 is CASSLSGAEQYV. DNA of the CDR3: TGTGCCAGCAGCTTATCAGGGGCCGAGCAGTACGTC.

The V gene is TRBV6-1, the J gene TRBJ1-2, with D unclear. Trimming removed 3 bases at V and 4 bases at J, with 12 bases between. The CDR3 is made up of 14 amino acids. The germline V gene encodes CDR1 MNHNS and CDR2 SASEGT. The chain's CDR3 is CASSDGRMSYGYTF. CDR3 DNA: TGTGCCAGCAGTGACGGACGTATGAGCTATGGCTACACCTTC.

V is TRBV9 and J is TRBJ2-1; D unclear. The CDR3 contains 11 residues. The ends were cut back, 0 bases at V and 10 bases at J, with 5 bases in the middle. Germline V CDR1 and CDR2: SGDLS, YYNGEE. The CDR3, as DNA: TGTGCCAGCAGCGTAGACAGCGAGCAGTTCTTC. Translation: CASSVDSEQFF.